What follows are 10 T cell receptor beta chains derived from one specimen sequenced in a study of blood T cells in healthy people across ages. For the second PCR, which ran for roughly 6 to 12 cycles, a sample-barcoded 5' primer and a J-beta primer mix were used. TCRdb itself ran the 5' RACE reads through MiXCR, one entry per CDR3 protein. Here the sample spans around 800,000 distinct CDR3 sequences, under 45% being singletons. The specimen was blood. The source is a man between 60 and 75 years old in good health.

The CDR3 DNA is TGTGCCAGCAGCCCTGGGGGGACTGAGCAGTTCTTC. Protein sequence: CASSPGGTEQFF. The rearrangement joins TRBV12-3 or TRBV12-4 to TRBJ2-1, with D possibly TRBD2 on 6 matching bases. This CDR3 is built from 12 residues. V lost 6 bases to trimming and J lost 9 bases, with 12 bases between them.

This chain uses TRBV29-1 with TRBJ2-2; D gene unclear. The germline CDR1 and CDR2 sequences are SQVTM and ANQGSEA. V was shortened by 2 bases and J by 12 bases, with 13 bases between the two germline ends. CDR3 length: 12 amino acids. The CDR3 DNA reads as TGCAGCGTTGAAACCCACGACGGCAAGCTGTTTTTT. Translation gives CSVETHDGKLFF.

The genes are TRBV15 and TRBJ1-5; the D gene is possibly TRBD1 (5 bases). V was cut by 4 bases and J by 5 bases, with 15 bases left in between. CDR1 is LNHNV, CDR2 YYDKDF, per germline (reference sequence). The CDR3 spans 15 residues. CDR3 sequence (DNA): TGTGCCACCAGCACCCCCGACAGAAGGTATCAGCCCCAGCATTTT. Protein: CATSTPDRRYQPQHF.

This clonotype was detected ten times or more. The V gene is TRBV4-3, the J gene TRBJ2-4; D uncertain. CDR3 length: 15 residues. Trimming took 4 bases from V and 7 from J, leaving 17 bases between them. From germline, CDR1 is LGHNA and CDR2 YSLEER. This chain's CDR3 is CASSPLKGPPNIQYF. The CDR3 DNA reads as TGCGCCAGCAGCCCCTTAAAGGGCCCGCCGAACATTCAGTACTTC.

At least ten counts were recorded for this clonotype. This rearrangement joins TRBV29-1 to TRBJ2-5, with D possibly matching TRBD2 (6 bases). CDR3 length: 12 amino acids. The V end was cut by 7 bases, the J end by 4 bases, with 13 bases between. CDR1 SQVTM and CDR2 ANQGSEA come from the germline V gene. The CDR3 DNA sequence: TGCAGCGCTCGACTAGTAGGAGAGACCCAGTACTTC. Translating gives CSARLVGETQYF.

V is TRBV27 and J is TRBJ2-6, with 8 bases lining up with TRBD1. The CDR3 length is 17 residues. The trim removed 3 bases at V and 0 bases at J, leaving 4 bases unmatched. Germline V gene sequence: CDR1 MNHEY, CDR2 SMNVEV (reference sequence). The CDR3, as DNA: TGTGCCAGCAGTTTTCTTGGACAGGGCTCTGGGGCCAACGTCCTGACTTTC. Translation gives CASSFLGQGSGANVLTF. The complete variable domain, with remaining parts taken from reference TRBV27 and TRBJ2-6, reads EAQVTQNPRYLITVTGKKLTVTCSQNMNHEYMSWYRQDPGLGLRQIYYSMNVEVTDKGDVPEGYKVSRKEKRNFPLILESPSPNQTSLYFCASSFLGQGSGANVLTFGAGSRLTVL.

J is TRBJ1-6 and V is TRBV7-2; maybe TRBD1 (5 bases). The CDR3 is made up of 15 amino acids. V gave up 2 bases and J gave up 8 bases, with 13 bases separating them. Germline values: CDR1 SGHTA, CDR2 FQGNSA. The DNA for the CDR3 is TGTGCCAGCAGCTTATCTGGGGCGCAGGATTCACCCCTCCACTTT. Protein: CASSLSGAQDSPLHF. Complete variable domain (other parts from reference TRBV7-2 and TRBJ1-6): GAGVSQSPSNKVTEKGKDVELRCDPISGHTALYWYRQSLGQGLEFLIYFQGNSAPDKSGLPSDRFSAERTGGSVSTLTIQRTQQEDSAVYLCASSLSGAQDSPLHFGNGTRLTVT.

The chain links TRBV2 to TRBJ1-2; D not certain. The CDR3 is 12 residues long. V shed 4 bases and J shed 2 bases, with 5 bases lying between them. CDR1 and CDR2 from the germline V gene are SNHLY and FYNNEI. CDR3 bases: TGTGCCAGCAGTGTACGGAACTATGGCTACACCTTC. Translation gives CASSVRNYGYTF.

This clonotype was seen a few times. The CDR3 is CASSAMRGGNTEAFF. The CDR3 region has the DNA TGTGCCAGCAGTGCAATGAGGGGGGGGAACACTGAAGCTTTCTTT. The chain has TRBV27 and TRBJ1-1; possible D gene TRBD1, 6 bases. Trimming shortened V by 5 bases and J by 1 base, and 14 bases separated the two germline ends. The CDR3 runs 15 residues. In germline, CDR1 is MNHEY, CDR2 SMNVEV (reference sequence).

The chain uses TRBV7-9 and TRBJ2-2; 7 nucleotides line up with TRBD1. Germline trimming cut 0 bases from V and 6 bases from J; bases unmatched to any gene: 4. Germline loops: CDR1 SEHNR, CDR2 FQNEAQ (reference sequence). This CDR3 contains 15 residues. The CDR3 nucleotides are TGTGCCAGCAGCTTAGCGCTAACAGGGGCCGGGGAGCTGTTTTTT. Residues: CASSLALTGAGELFF.